This TCR beta chain was identified during a study of CD8+ T cells in alopecia areata. Study-wide context: A regimen of oral tofacitinib, 5 to 10 mg twice daily, was given to treated patients. Tofacitinib dosing lasted 6 to 18 months, which was then followed by 6 months off drug.

Remarks on this clone: Its target is not known.

Individuals with alopecia areata gave both lesional scalp punch biopsies and peripheral blood for collection. Study results and limitations: Among the cells sequenced in scalp samples are also the resident alphabeta T cells of normal skin. Greater clonality was observed in lesional scalp samples, especially alopecia totalis/universalis, versus normal scalp.

In each case, RNA was isolated and then reverse transcribed into cDNA as the sequencing template. Method: immunoSEQ multiplex PCR; TCRdb's copy keeps in-frame clones and lacks some. Of about 15,000 clones listed, less than 70% are singletons. The TCR sequence derives from a human donor with alopecia areata. The sample was skin.

The CDR3 coding sequence is TGTGCCAGCAGCTTAGATCGGAACGAGCAGTACTTC. Translated: CASSLDRNEQYF. The chain links TRBV7-2 to TRBJ2-7; the D is unclear. Trimming removed 1 base from V and 5 bases from J, with 6 bases in between. This CDR3 comprises 12 residues. Germline V CDR1 and CDR2: SGHTA, FQGNSA.